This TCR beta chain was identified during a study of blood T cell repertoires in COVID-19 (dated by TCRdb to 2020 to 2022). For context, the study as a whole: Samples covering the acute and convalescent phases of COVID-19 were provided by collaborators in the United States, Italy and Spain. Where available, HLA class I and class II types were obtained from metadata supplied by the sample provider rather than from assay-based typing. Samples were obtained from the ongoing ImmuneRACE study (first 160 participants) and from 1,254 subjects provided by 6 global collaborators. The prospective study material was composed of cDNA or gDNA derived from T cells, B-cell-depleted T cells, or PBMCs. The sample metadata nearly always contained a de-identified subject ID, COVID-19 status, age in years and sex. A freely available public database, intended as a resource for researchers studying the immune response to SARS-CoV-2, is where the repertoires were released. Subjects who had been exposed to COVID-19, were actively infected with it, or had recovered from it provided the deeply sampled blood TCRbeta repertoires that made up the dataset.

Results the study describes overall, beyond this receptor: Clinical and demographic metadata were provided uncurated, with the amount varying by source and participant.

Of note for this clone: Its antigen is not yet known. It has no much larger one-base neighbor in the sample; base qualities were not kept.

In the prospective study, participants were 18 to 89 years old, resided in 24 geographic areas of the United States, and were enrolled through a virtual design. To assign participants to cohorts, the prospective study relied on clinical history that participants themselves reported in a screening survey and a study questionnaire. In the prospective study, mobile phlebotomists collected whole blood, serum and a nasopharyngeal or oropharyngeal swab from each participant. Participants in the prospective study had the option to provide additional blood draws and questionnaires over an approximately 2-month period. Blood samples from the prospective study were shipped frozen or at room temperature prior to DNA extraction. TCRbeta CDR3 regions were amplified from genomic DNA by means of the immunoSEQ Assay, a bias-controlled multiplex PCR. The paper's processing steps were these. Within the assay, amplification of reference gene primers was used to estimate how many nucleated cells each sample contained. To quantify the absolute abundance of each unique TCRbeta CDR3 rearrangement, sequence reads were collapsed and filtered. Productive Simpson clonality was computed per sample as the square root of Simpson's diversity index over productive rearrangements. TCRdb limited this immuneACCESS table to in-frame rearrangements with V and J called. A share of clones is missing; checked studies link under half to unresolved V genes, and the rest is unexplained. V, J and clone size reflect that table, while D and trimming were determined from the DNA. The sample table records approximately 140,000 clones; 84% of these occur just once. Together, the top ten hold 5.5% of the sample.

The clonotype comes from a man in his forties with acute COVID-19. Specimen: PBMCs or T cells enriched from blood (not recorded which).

The sequenced DNA is TGTGCCAGCAGCTTTTCCACTAGCGGGGGGGAGCAAGAGACCCAGTACTTC. Its protein is CASSFSTSGGEQETQYF. The chain is made from TRBV7-2 and TRBJ2-5, with 13 bases matching TRBD2. Measured from the cysteine to the phenylalanine, the CDR3 is 17 residues long. The sequence is cut down to CDR3 DNA, 51 bases in frame from base 1. CDR1 and CDR2 were assigned from the germline V gene as SGHTA and FQGNSA. From V the trimming removes 3 bases and from J it removes 2 bases, while the gene matches leave 6 bases of the junction unaccounted for. The full variable domain, completed from the reference TRBV7-2 and TRBJ2-5 proteins outside the CDR3, reads GAGVSQSPSNKVTEKGKDVELRCDPISGHTALYWYRQSLGQGLEFLIYFQGNSAPDKSGLPSDRFSAERTGGSVSTLTIQRTQQEDSAVYLCASSFSTSGGEQETQYFGPGTRLLVL.